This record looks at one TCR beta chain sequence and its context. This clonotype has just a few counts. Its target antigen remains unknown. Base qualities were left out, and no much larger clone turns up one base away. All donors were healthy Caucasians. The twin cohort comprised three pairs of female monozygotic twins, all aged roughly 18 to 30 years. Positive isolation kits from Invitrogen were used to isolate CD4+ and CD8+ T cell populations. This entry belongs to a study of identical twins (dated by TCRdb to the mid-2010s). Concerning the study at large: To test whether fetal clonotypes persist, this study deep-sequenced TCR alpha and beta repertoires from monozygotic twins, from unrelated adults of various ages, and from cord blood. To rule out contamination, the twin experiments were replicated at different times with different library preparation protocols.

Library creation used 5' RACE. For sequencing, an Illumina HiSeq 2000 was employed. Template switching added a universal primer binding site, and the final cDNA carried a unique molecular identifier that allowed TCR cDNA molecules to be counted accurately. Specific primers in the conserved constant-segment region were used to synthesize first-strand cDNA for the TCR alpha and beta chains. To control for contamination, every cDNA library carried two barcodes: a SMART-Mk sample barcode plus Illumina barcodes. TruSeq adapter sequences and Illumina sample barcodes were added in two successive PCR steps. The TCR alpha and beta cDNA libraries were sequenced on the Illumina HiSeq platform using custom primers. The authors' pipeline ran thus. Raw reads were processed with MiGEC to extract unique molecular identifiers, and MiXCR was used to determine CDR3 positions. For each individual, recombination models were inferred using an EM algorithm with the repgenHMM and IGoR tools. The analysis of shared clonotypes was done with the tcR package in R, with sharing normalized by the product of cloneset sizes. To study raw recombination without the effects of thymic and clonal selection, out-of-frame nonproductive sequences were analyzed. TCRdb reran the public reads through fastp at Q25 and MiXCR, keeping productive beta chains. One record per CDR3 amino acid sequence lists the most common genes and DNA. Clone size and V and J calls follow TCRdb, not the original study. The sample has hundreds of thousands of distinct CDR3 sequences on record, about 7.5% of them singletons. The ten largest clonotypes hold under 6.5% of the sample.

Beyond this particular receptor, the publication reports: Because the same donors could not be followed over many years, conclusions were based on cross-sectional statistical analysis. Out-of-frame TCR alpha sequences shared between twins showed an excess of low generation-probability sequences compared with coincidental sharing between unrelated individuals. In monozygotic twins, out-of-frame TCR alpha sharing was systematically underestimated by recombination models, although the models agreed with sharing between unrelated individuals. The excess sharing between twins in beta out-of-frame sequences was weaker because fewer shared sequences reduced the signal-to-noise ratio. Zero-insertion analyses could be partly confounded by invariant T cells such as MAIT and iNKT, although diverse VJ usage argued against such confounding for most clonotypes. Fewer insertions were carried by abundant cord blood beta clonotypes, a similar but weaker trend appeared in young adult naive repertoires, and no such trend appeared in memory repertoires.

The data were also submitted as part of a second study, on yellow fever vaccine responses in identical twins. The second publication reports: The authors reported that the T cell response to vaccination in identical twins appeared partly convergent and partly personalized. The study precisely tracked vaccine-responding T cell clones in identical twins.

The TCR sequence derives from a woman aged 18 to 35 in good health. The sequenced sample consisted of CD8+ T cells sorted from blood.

The CDR3 protein sequence reads: CASSPKRQVVYEQYF. The nucleotides read TGTGCCAGCAGCCCAAAGCGACAGGTCGTCTACGAGCAGTACTTC. The chain is assembled from TRBV5-5 and TRBJ2-7; the D region possibly corresponds to TRBD1 (6 bases align). CDR1 is given as SGHKS and CDR2 as YYEKEE, both from the germline V gene (reference sequence). The CDR3 contains 15 residues, cysteine and phenylalanine counted. Just CDR3 DNA is preserved here, 45 bases in frame from base 1. Trimming costs V 4 bases and J 3 bases, and their ends lie 17 bases apart.